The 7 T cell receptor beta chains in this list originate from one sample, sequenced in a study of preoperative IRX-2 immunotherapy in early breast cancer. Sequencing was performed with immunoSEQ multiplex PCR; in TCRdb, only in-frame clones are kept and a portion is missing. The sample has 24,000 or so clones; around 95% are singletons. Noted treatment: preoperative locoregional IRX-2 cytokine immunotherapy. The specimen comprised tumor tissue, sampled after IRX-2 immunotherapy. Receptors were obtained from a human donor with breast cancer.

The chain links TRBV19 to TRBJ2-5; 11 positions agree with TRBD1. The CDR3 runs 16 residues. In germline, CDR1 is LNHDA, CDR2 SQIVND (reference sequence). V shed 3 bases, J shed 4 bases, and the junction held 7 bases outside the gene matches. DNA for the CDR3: TGTGCCAGTAGTATCCCCGGGACAGGGGGATTAGAGACCCAGTACTTC. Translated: CASSIPGTGGLETQYF.

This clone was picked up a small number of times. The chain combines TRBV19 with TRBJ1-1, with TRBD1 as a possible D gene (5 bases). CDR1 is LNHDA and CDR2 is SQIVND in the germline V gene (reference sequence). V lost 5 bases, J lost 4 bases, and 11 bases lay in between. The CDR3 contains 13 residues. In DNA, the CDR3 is TGTGCCAGTAGTCAAAGGGGAGGCACTGAAGCTTTCTTT. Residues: CASSQRGGTEAFF. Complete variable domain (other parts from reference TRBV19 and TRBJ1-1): DGGITQSPKYLFRKEGQNVTLSCEQNLNHDAMYWYRQDPGQGLRLIYYSQIVNDFQKGDIAEGYSVSREKKESFPLTVTSAQKNPTAFYLCASSQRGGTEAFFGQGTRLTVV.

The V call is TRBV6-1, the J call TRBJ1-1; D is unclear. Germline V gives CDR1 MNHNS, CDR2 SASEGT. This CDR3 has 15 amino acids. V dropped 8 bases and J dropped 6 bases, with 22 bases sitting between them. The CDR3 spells CASGSQPAAGSEAFF. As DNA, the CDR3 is TGTGCCAGCGGGAGCCAGCCCGCCGCGGGTTCTGAAGCTTTCTTT.

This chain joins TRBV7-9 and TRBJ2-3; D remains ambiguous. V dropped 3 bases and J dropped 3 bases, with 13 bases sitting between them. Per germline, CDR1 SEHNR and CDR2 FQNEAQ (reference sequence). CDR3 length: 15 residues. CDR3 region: CASSFPGVVTDTQYF. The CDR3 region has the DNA TGTGCCAGCAGCTTCCCGGGCGTCGTAACAGATACGCAGTATTTT.

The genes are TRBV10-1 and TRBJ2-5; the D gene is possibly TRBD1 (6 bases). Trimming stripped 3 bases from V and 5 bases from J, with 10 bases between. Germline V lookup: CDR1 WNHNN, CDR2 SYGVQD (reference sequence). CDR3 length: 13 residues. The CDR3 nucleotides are TGCGCCAGCAGTGAAACCAGGGGTGAGACCCAGTACTTC. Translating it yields CASSETRGETQYF.

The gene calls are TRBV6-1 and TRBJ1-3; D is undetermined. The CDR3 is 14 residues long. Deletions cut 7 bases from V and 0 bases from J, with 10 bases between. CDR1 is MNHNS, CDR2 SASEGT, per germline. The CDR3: CASTAWNSGNTIYF. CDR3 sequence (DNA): TGTGCCAGCACAGCTTGGAACTCTGGAAACACCATATATTTT.

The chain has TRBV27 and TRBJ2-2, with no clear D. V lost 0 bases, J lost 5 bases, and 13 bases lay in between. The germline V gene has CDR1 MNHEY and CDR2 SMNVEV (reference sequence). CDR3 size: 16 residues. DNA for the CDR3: TGTGCCAGCAGTTTATCGGTGATCGTCAAAACCGGGGAGCTGTTTTTT. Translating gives CASSLSVIVKTGELFF.